The source of this T cell receptor (beta chain) is a study of OX40 agonist ivuxolimab in advanced cancers. Study as a whole: Across the patients, intravenous ivuxolimab was delivered every 2 weeks at 0.01 to 10 mg/kg. People in dose escalation had one of these cancers: hepatocellular carcinoma, melanoma, renal cell or head and neck cancer.

V was clipped by 2 bases and J by 9 bases, with 11 bases between them. Germline CDR1 and CDR2: MGHRA and YSYEKL. This CDR3 region has 13 residues. Notes on this clone: Its antigen is as yet unknown.

The data were produced by immunoSEQ multiplex PCR, yet TCRdb's version contains in-frame clones alone and is incomplete. Of 30,000 to 40,000 clones listed, 65% to 85% are singletons. Notes on the study in general: No antigen was identified for the clonally expanded peripheral T cells. Within 6 weeks, CD4+ and CD8+ blood T cells expanded clonally at 0.1 to 3.0 mg/kg.

The chain carries TRBV4-1 and TRBJ1-5; maybe TRBD1 (5 bases). This sequence originates from an adult with an advanced solid tumor such as melanoma, head and neck, liver or kidney cancer. The specimen was CD4+ or CD8+ T cells sorted from blood, collected in a trial of the OX40 agonist ivuxolimab. CDR3 nucleotides: TGCGCCAGCAGCCAAAGGGACCGTCGGCCCCAGCATTTT. This encodes CASSQRDRRPQHF.